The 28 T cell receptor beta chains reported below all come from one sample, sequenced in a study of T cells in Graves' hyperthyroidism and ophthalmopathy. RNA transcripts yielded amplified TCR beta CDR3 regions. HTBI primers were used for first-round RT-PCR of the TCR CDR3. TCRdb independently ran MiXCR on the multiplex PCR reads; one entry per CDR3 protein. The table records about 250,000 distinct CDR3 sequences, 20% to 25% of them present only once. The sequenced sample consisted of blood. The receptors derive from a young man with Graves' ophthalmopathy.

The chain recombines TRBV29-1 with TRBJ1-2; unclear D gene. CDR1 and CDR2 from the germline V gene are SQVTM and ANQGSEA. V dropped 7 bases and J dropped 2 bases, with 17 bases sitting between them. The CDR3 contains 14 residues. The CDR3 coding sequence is TGCAGCGCCCTTCCTGATTCCTACAACTATGGCTACACCTTC. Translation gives CSALPDSYNYGYTF.

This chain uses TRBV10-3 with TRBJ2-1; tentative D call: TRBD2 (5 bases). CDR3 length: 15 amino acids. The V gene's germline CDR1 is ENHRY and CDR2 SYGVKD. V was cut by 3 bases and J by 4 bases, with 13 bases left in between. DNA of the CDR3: TGTGCCATCAGTGACTCCGGGATGGATTACAATGAGCAGTTCTTC. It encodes CAISDSGMDYNEQFF.

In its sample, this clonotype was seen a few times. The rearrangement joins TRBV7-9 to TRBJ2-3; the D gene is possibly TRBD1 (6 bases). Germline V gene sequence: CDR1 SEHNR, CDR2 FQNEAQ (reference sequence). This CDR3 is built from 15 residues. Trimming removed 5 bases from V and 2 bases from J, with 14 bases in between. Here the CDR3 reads CASSLQGSFTDTQYF. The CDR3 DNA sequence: TGTGCCAGCAGCCTACAGGGCTCTTTCACAGATACGCAGTATTTT. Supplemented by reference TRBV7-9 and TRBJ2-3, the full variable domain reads DTGVSQNPRHKITKRGQNVTFRCDPISEHNRLYWYRQTLGQGPEFLTYFQNEAQLEKSRLLSDRFSAERPKGSFSTLEIQRTEQGDSAMYLCASSLQGSFTDTQYFGPGTRLTVL.

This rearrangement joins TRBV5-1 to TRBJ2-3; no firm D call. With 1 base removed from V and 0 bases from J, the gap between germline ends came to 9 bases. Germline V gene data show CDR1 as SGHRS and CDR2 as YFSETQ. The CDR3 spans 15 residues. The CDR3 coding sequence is TGCGCCAGCAGCTTGATCCCAGCTAGCACAGATACGCAGTATTTT. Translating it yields CASSLIPASTDTQYF.

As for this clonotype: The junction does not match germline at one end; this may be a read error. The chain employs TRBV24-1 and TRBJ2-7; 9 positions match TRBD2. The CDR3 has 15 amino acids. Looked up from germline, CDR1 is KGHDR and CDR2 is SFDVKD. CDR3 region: CATAAGGGSYYKQYF. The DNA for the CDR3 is TGTGCCACCGCGGCGGGGGGGGGATCATACTACAAGCAGTACTTC.

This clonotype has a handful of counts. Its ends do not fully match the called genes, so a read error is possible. The CDR3 bases are TGTGCCGGCAGTTACTCGCCAGGGGTGTACGAGCAGTACTTC. Translated, it gives CAGSYSPGVYEQYF. The rearrangement links TRBV6-5 to TRBJ2-7, with a tentative D call TRBD1 (6 bases). Germline V gene data show CDR1 as MNHEY and CDR2 as SVGAGI. The CDR3 contains 14 residues.

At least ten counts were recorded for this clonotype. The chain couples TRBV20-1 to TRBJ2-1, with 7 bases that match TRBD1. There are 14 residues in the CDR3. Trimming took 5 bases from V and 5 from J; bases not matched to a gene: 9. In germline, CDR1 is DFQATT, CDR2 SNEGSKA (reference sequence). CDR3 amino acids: CSALYDRENNEQFF. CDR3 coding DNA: TGCAGTGCTCTATACGACAGGGAGAACAATGAGCAGTTCTTC.

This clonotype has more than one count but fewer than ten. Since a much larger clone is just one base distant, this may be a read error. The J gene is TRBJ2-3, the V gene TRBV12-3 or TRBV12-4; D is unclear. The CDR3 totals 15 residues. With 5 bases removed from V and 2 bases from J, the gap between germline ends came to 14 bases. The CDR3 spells CASSLERLYTDTQYF. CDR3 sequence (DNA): TGTGCCAGCAGTCTAGAGAGGCTTTACACAGATACGCAGTATTTT.

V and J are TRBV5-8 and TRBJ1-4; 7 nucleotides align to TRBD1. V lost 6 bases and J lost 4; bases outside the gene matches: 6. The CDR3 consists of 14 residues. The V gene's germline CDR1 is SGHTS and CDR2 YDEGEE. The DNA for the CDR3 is TGTGCCAGCACAATGACAGGGATTAATGAAAAACTGTTTTTT. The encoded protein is CASTMTGINEKLFF.

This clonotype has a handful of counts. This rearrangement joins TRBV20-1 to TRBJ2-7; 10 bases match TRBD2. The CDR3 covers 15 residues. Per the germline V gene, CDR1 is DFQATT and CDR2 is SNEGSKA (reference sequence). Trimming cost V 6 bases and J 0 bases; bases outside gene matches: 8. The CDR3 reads CSASISSGGSYEQYF. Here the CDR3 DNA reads TGCAGTGCGTCGATCTCTAGCGGGGGCTCCTACGAGCAGTACTTC.

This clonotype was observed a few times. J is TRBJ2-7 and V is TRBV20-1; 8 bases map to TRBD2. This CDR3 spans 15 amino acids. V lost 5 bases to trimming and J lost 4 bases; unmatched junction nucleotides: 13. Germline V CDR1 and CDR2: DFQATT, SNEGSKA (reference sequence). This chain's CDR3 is CSAESRSGSSYEQYF. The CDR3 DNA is TGCAGTGCTGAATCCCGAAGCGGGAGTAGTTACGAGCAGTACTTC.

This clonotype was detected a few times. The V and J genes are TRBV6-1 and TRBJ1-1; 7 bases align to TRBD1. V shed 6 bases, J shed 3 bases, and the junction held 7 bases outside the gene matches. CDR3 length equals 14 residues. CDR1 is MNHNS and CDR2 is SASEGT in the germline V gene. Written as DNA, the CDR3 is TGTGCCAGCAGGGACAGGCGGGGTTACACTGAAGCTTTCTTT. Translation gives CASRDRRGYTEAFF.

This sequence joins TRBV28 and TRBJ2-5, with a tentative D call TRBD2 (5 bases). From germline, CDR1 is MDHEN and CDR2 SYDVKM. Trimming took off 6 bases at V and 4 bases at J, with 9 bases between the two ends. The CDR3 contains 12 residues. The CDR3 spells CASSISAETQYF. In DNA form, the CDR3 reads TGTGCCAGCAGCATTAGCGCAGAGACCCAGTACTTC.

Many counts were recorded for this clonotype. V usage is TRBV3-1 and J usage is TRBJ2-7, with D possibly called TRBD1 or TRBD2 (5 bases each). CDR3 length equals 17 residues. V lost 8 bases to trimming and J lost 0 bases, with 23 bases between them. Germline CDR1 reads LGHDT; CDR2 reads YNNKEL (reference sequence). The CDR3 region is CASQPGTRGTHSYEQYF. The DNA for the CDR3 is TGTGCCAGCCAGCCAGGGACCCGGGGAACTCACTCCTACGAGCAGTACTTC.

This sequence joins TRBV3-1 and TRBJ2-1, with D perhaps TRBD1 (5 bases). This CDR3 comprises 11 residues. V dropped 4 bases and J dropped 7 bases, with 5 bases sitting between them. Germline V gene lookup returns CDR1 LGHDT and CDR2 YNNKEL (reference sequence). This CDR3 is CASSRTNEQFF. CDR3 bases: TGTGCCAGCAGCCGGACAAATGAGCAGTTCTTC.

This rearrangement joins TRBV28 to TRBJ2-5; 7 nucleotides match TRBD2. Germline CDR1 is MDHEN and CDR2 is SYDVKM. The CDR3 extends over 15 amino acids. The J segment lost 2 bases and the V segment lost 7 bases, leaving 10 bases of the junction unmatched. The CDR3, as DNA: TGTGCCAGCATAACTACTAACGGGGGGCAAGAGACCCAGTACTTC. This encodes CASITTNGGQETQYF. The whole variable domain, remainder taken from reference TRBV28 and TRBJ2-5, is DVKVTQSSRYLVKRTGEKVFLECVQDMDHENMFWYRQDPGLGLRLIYFSYDVKMKEKGDIPEGYSVSREKKERFSLILESASTNQTSMYLCASITTNGGQETQYFGPGTRLLVL.

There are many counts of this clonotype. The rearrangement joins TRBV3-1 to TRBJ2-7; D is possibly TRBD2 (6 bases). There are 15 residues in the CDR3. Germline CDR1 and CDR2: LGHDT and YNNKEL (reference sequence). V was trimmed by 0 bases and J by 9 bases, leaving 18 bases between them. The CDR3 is CASSQEGGRGRRQYF. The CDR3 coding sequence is TGTGCCAGCAGCCAAGAGGGGGGACGAGGTAGGCGGCAGTACTTC.

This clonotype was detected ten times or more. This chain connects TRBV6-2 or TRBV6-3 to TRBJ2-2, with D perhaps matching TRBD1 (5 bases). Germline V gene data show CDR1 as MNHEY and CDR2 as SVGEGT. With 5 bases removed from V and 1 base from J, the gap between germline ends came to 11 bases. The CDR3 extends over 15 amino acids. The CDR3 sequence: CASSIYGQNTGELFF. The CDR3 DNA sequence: TGTGCCAGCAGTATATACGGACAGAACACCGGGGAGCTGTTTTTT.

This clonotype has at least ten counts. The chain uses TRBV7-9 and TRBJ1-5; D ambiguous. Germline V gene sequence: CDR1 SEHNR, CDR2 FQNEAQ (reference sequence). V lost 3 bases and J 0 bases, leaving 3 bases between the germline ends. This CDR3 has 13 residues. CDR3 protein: CASSFGSNQPQHF. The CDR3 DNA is TGTGCCAGCAGCTTTGGTAGCAATCAGCCCCAGCATTTT.

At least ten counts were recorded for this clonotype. The CDR3 loop reads CAWGRRGRKDTQYF. The DNA of the CDR3 is TGTGCCTGGGGGCGTCGCGGGAGGAAGGATACGCAGTATTTT. J is TRBJ2-3 and V is TRBV30; 8 positions agree with TRBD2. The CDR3 is 14 amino acids. The V gene end was trimmed by 5 bases and the J gene end by 6 bases; junction bases not matched to a gene: 10. Germline V gene sequence: CDR1 GTSNPN, CDR2 SVGIG (reference sequence).

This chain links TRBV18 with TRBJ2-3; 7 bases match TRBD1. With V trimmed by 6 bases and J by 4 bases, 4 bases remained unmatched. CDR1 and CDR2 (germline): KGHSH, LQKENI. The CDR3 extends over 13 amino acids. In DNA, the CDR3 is TGTGCCAGCTCCTCACAGGGGCCAGATACGCAGTATTTT. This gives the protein CASSSQGPDTQYF. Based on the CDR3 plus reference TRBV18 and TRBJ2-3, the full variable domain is NAGVMQNPRHLVRRRGQEARLRCSPMKGHSHVYWYRQLPEEGLKFMVYLQKENIIDESGMPKERFSAEFPKEGPSILRIQQVVRGDSAAYFCASSSQGPDTQYFGPGTRLTVL.

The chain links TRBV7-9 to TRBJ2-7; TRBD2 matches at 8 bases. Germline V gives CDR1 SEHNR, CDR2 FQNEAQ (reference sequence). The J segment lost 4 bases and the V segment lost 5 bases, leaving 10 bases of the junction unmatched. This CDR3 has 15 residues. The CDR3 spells CASSPTGTRIYEQYF. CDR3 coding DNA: TGTGCCAGCAGCCCAACGGGGACTAGGATATACGAGCAGTACTTC.

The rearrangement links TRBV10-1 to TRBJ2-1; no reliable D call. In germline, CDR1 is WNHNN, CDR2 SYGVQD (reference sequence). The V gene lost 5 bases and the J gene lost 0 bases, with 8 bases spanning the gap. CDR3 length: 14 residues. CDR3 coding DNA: TGCGCCAGCAGTCGAGAGAGCTCCTACAATGAGCAGTTCTTC. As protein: CASSRESSYNEQFF.

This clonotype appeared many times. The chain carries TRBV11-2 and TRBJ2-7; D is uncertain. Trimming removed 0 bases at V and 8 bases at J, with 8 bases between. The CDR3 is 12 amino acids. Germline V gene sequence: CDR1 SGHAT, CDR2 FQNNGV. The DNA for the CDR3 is TGTGCCAGCAGCTTAGATCGGGTAAAGCAGTACTTC. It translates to CASSLDRVKQYF.

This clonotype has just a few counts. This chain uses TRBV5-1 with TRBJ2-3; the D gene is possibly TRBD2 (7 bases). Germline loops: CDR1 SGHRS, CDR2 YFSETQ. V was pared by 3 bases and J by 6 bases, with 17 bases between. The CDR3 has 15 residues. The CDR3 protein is CASSSRLEGGDTQYF. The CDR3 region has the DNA TGCGCCAGCAGCTCCCGACTAGAGGGGGGGGATACGCAGTATTTT.

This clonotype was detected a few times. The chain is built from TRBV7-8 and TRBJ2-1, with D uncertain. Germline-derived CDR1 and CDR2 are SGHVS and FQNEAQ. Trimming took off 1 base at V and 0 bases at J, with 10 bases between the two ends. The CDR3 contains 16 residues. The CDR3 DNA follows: TGTGCCAGCAGCTTAGGGGCCATCTCCTCCTACAATGAGCAGTTCTTC. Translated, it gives CASSLGAISSYNEQFF.

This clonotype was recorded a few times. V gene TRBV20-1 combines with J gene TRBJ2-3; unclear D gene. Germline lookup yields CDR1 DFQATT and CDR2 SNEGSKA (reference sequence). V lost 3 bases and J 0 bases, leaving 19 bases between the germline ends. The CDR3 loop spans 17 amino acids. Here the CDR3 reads CSASAAPPTISTDTQYF. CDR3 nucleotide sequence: TGCAGTGCTAGCGCAGCACCCCCAACTATCAGCACAGATACGCAGTATTTT.

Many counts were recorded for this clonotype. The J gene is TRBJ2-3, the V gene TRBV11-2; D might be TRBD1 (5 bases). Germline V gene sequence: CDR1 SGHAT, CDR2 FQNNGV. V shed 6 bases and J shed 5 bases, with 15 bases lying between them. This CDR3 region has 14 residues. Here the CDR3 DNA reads TGTGCCAGCAGTCCACGAGGCCAGGGAGATACGCAGTATTTT. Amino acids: CASSPRGQGDTQYF. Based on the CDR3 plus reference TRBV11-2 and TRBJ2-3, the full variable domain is EAGVAQSPRYKIIEKRQSVAFWCNPISGHATLYWYQQILGQGPKLLIQFQNNGVVDDSQLPKDRFSAERLKGVDSTLKIQPAKLEDSAVYLCASSPRGQGDTQYFGPGTRLTVL.